One and the same sample provided the 10 T cell receptor beta chains below, sequenced in a study of blood T cells in healthy people across ages (dated by TCRdb to the mid-2010s). The library was built by means of 5' RACE. TCRdb names Illumina HiSeq 2500 as the instrument used. A second PCR of roughly 6 to 11 cycles was performed with a sample-barcoded 5' primer and a J-beta primer mix. Using fastp trimming at Q25 and MiXCR clonotype assembly, TCRdb reanalyzed the public sequencing data and kept in-frame beta chains. For every CDR3 protein sequence, its rows merge into one entry that carries the most common genes and DNA. The sample profile shows about 780,000 distinct CDR3 sequences; around 45% of them were found once. In total, the top ten clones hold 15% to 20% of the sample. Sequencing was carried out using blood. The receptors stem from a man aged 80 or over in good health.

The table lists this clonotype with many counts. The chain carries TRBV29-1 and TRBJ2-1, with 11 bases lining up with TRBD2. CDR1 SQVTM and CDR2 ANQGSEA come from the germline V gene. V trimming: 8 bases; J trimming: 3 bases; junction bases outside the gene matches: 6. This CDR3 spans 14 amino acids. CDR3 region: CSSGGTSGYNEQFF. In nucleotides, the CDR3 is TGCAGCTCCGGGGGGACTAGCGGCTACAATGAGCAGTTCTTC.

The chain links TRBV15 to TRBJ2-1; 8 bases are a match to TRBD2. CDR3 length: 14 amino acids. The V gene end was trimmed by 7 bases and the J gene end by 8 bases; junction bases not matched to a gene: 10. Germline V gene lookup returns CDR1 LNHNV and CDR2 YYDKDF (reference sequence). The chain's CDR3 is CATTGVGAGDEQFF. The DNA for the CDR3 is TGTGCCACCACGGGTGTCGGAGCGGGAGATGAGCAGTTCTTC.

V usage is TRBV20-1 and J usage is TRBJ2-7; tentative D call: TRBD1 (6 bases). CDR3 length: 14 residues. Looked up from germline, CDR1 is DFQATT and CDR2 is SNEGSKA (reference sequence). Trimming cost V 3 bases and J 7 bases, with 19 bases left between them. The CDR3 loop reads CSARPDRSYNEQYF. The CDR3 DNA is TGCAGTGCTAGGCCGGACAGATCCTACAATGAGCAGTACTTC.

J is TRBJ2-5 and V is TRBV24-1, with D possibly matching TRBD1 (6 bases). Germline V gene data show CDR1 as KGHDR and CDR2 as SFDVKD. The CDR3 length is 15 residues. Deletions cut 3 bases from V and 1 base from J, with 11 bases between. The DNA for the CDR3 is TGTGCCACCAGTGATCGAGGACAGATCCAAGAGACCCAGTACTTC. Translated: CATSDRGQIQETQYF.

In its sample, this clonotype was seen a few times. The V and J genes are TRBV20-1 and TRBJ2-7; D is unresolved. The CDR3 consists of 11 residues. Germline loops: CDR1 DFQATT, CDR2 SNEGSKA (reference sequence). V lost 2 bases and J 3 bases, leaving 5 bases between the germline ends. CDR3 coding DNA: TGCAGTGCTAGACAAAACTACGAGCAGTACTTC. It specifies CSARQNYEQYF.

This clonotype showed up just once. This rearrangement joins TRBV10-3 to TRBJ1-5; a possible D gene is TRBD1 (6 bases). The length of the CDR3 is 12 residues. Germline CDR1 ENHRY, CDR2 SYGVKD. V was trimmed by 10 bases and J by 5 bases, leaving 12 bases between them. In DNA, the CDR3 is TGTGCCACCCGGGCAGGGGATCAGCCCCAGCATTTT. Translated, it gives CATRAGDQPQHF.

V is TRBV9 and J is TRBJ2-1, with D maybe TRBD2 (6 bases). Between the trimmed V and J ends, which lost 3 bases and 4 bases, there was a span of 11 bases. This CDR3 has 14 residues. Germline V gene sequence: CDR1 SGDLS, CDR2 YYNGEE. The DNA for the CDR3 is TGTGCCAGCAGCGGGGCGGGATCGTACAATGAGCAGTTCTTC. It specifies CASSGAGSYNEQFF.

This clonotype was counted between two and nine times. The chain joins TRBV12-3 or TRBV12-4 to TRBJ1-6; tentative D call: TRBD1 (5 bases). This CDR3 is 14 amino acids long. Trimming removed 3 bases at V and 9 bases at J, with 12 bases between. CDR3 loop: CASSLSGPGSPLHF. In DNA, the CDR3 is TGTGCCAGCAGTTTGTCAGGGCCGGGTTCACCCCTCCACTTT.

This clonotype showed up many times. This chain connects TRBV6-6 to TRBJ2-7; tentative D call: TRBD2 (5 bases). Trimming took 0 bases from V and 4 from J, leaving 16 bases between them. In germline, CDR1 is MNHNY, CDR2 SVGAGI (reference sequence). The length of the CDR3 is 16 residues. The CDR3 here is CASSYSTIGVGYEQYF. The CDR3 bases are TGTGCCAGCAGTTACTCAACGATCGGGGTTGGGTACGAGCAGTACTTC.

The chain uses TRBV2 and TRBJ2-4; no clear D gene. The DNA end is more similar to TRBJ2-7, so the J call may be wrong. This CDR3 comprises 14 residues. Per germline, CDR1 SNHLY and CDR2 FYNNEI. The CDR3 spells CASRALLQPYEQYF. For the CDR3, the DNA is TGTGCCAGCAGGGCCCTCTTACAACCCTACGAGCAGTACTTC.